The 25 T cell receptor beta chains below come from one sample, sequenced in a study of blood T cell repertoires in COVID-19. Only in-frame clones appear in the TCRdb table, and some are missing; sequencing was by immunoSEQ multiplex PCR. The sample consists of around 69,000 clones, over 80% of them appearing once. The sample was peripheral blood. The receptors stem from an older woman with acute or convalescent COVID-19.

The chain employs TRBV9 and TRBJ2-7; 16 bases map to TRBD2. The J segment lost 2 bases and the V segment lost 3 bases, leaving 8 bases of the junction unmatched. This CDR3 has 18 residues. CDR1 is SGDLS, CDR2 YYNGEE, per germline. The CDR3 region is CASSGPGLAGGSAYEQYF. The CDR3 nucleotides are TGTGCCAGCAGCGGCCCGGGACTAGCGGGGGGGTCCGCCTACGAGCAGTACTTC.

V is TRBV5-8 and J is TRBJ1-6; 7 bases are a match to TRBD1. Germline CDR1 and CDR2: SGHTS and YDEGEE. V shed 0 bases, J shed 0 bases, and the junction held 3 bases outside the gene matches. CDR3 size: 17 residues. CDR3 coding DNA: TGTGCCAGCAGCTTGGTAGGGGGCAGCTCCTATAATTCACCCCTCCACTTT. Its protein is CASSLVGGSSYNSPLHF. The variable domain in full, with the rest retrieved from reference TRBV5-8 and TRBJ1-6, is EAGVTQSPTHLIKTRGQQATLRCSPISGHTSVYWYQQALGLGLQFLLWYDEGEERNRGNFPPRFSGRQFPNYSSELNVNALELEDSALYLCASSLVGGSSYNSPLHFGNGTRLTVT.

V usage is TRBV6-6 and J usage is TRBJ2-7; 8 nucleotides agree with TRBD2. CDR1 and CDR2 (germline): MNHNY, SVGAGI (reference sequence). The V and J ends lost 7 bases and 2 bases, in that order; junction bases with no gene match: 10. The CDR3 totals 15 residues. The CDR3 sequence: CASTQRGRSPYEQYF. CDR3 nucleotide sequence: TGTGCCAGCACTCAGCGGGGGCGTTCCCCCTACGAGCAGTACTTC.

The CDR3 bases are TGTGCCAGCAGCTTACGACAGGGGTCCTACAATGAGCAGTTCTTC. Amino acids: CASSLRQGSYNEQFF. The chain uses TRBV6-2 or TRBV6-3 and TRBJ2-1, with 8 bases fitting TRBD1. The CDR3 is 15 amino acids. Per the germline V gene, CDR1 is MNHEY and CDR2 is SVGEGT. With 6 bases clipped from V and 1 base from J, the junction kept 5 bases outside the gene matches.

This clone was counted only a few times. The chain couples TRBV18 to TRBJ2-5, with 8 bases that match TRBD1. With 3 bases clipped from V and 9 bases from J, the junction kept 12 bases outside the gene matches. Germline V CDR1 and CDR2: KGHSH, LQKENI. The CDR3 loop spans 15 amino acids. This CDR3 is CASSPGQGAGMSQYF. CDR3 sequence (DNA): TGTGCCAGCTCACCTGGACAGGGTGCGGGGATGTCCCAGTACTTC. The full variable domain, in which reference TRBV18 and TRBJ2-5 provide the parts outside the CDR3, is NAGVMQNPRHLVRRRGQEARLRCSPMKGHSHVYWYRQLPEEGLKFMVYLQKENIIDESGMPKERFSAEFPKEGPSILRIQQVVRGDSAAYFCASSPGQGAGMSQYFGPGTRLLVL.

This chain uses TRBV7-9 with TRBJ2-7; D is ambiguous. CDR1 and CDR2 (germline): SEHNR, FQNEAQ (reference sequence). Trimming stripped 6 bases from V and 4 bases from J, with 7 bases between. The CDR3 length is 11 residues. The CDR3: CASSVSYEQYF. The CDR3 DNA is TGTGCCAGCAGTGTTTCATACGAGCAGTACTTC.

The chain employs TRBV4-2 and TRBJ1-5; 9 nucleotides agree with TRBD1. The CDR3 contains 15 residues. J was trimmed by 10 bases and V by 0 bases; bases with no gene match: 7. Germline V CDR1 and CDR2: LGHNA, YNFKEQ. CDR3 bases: TGTGCCAGCAGCCAAGATGTGGGACAGGGTCTTCCCCAGCATTTT. Protein: CASSQDVGQGLPQHF.

The chain recombines TRBV7-2 with TRBJ1-1; D might be TRBD1 (6 bases). The length of the CDR3 is 14 residues. The V end lost 6 bases, the J end lost 6 bases, and 17 bases lay between the germline ends. Germline V gives CDR1 SGHTA, CDR2 FQGNSA. Here the CDR3 reads CASRLGGGPSEAFF. In nucleotides, the CDR3 is TGTGCCAGCAGACTAGGGGGGGGGCCCTCTGAAGCTTTCTTT.

This chain's CDR3 is CASSFKGSFGYTF. The CDR3 nucleotides read TGTGCCAGCAGCTTCAAAGGGAGTTTCGGCTACACCTTC. J is TRBJ1-2 and V is TRBV5-5, with no clear D. This CDR3 spans 13 amino acids. The V end lost 2 bases, the J end lost 8 bases, and 13 bases lay between the germline ends. Germline assignment: CDR1 SGHKS and CDR2 YYEKEE (reference sequence).

The chain carries TRBV2 and TRBJ2-1; 7 bases are a match to TRBD1. Germline V gene sequence: CDR1 SNHLY, CDR2 FYNNEI. Germline trimming cut 7 bases from V and 4 bases from J; bases unmatched to any gene: 7. The length of the CDR3 is 14 residues. The CDR3: CASKTGTTYNEQFF. As DNA, the CDR3 is TGTGCCAGCAAGACAGGGACCACATACAATGAGCAGTTCTTC.

The chain joins TRBV9 to TRBJ1-1; D is uncertain. The length of the CDR3 is 14 residues. Germline V gene sequence: CDR1 SGDLS, CDR2 YYNGEE. The ends were cut back, 0 bases at V and 0 bases at J, with 6 bases in the middle. DNA of the CDR3: TGTGCCAGCAGCGTAGGAGGGATGAACACTGAAGCTTTCTTT. This gives the protein CASSVGGMNTEAFF.

This chain links TRBV27 with TRBJ2-3; D remains unclear. V gave up 0 bases and J gave up 0 bases, with 4 bases separating them. Per germline, CDR1 MNHEY and CDR2 SMNVEV (reference sequence). The length of the CDR3 is 14 residues. The CDR3 region is CASSLSVSTDTQYF. For the CDR3, the DNA is TGTGCCAGCAGTTTATCCGTAAGCACAGATACGCAGTATTTT.

V and J are TRBV5-1 and TRBJ1-4, with 7 bases aligning to TRBD1. The germline V gene has CDR1 SGHRS and CDR2 YFSETQ. Trimming took 4 bases from V and 8 from J; bases not matched to a gene: 11. CDR3 size: 15 residues. Here the CDR3 reads CASSVDRVSGEKLFF. CDR3 DNA: TGCGCCAGCAGCGTTGACAGGGTTTCGGGAGAAAAACTGTTTTTT.

The chain uses TRBV7-3 and TRBJ2-3; 9 positions match TRBD2. V dropped 2 bases and J dropped 0; count of bases not matched to a gene: 6. Germline V gene data show CDR1 as SGHTA and CDR2 as FQGTGA. The CDR3 totals 17 residues. CDR3 nucleotide sequence: TGTGCCAGCAGCTTATTTCCAGCGGGGGGTAGCACAGATACGCAGTATTTT. Translation: CASSLFPAGGSTDTQYF.

The rearrangement joins TRBV15 to TRBJ1-1; unclear D gene. Germline CDR1 reads LNHNV; CDR2 reads YYDKDF (reference sequence). The ends were cut back, 0 bases at V and 0 bases at J, with 8 bases in the middle. The CDR3 runs 15 residues. This CDR3 is CATSRDTSVNTEAFF. CDR3 in DNA: TGTGCCACCAGCAGAGACACCTCGGTGAACACTGAAGCTTTCTTT. Using reference TRBV15 and TRBJ1-1 for the parts outside the CDR3, the full variable domain is DAMVIQNPRYQVTQFGKPVTLSCSQTLNHNVMYWYQQKSSQAPKLLFHYYDKDFNNEADTPDNFQSRRPNTSFCFLDIRSPGLGDTAMYLCATSRDTSVNTEAFFGQGTRLTVV.

The rearrangement joins TRBV2 to TRBJ1-3, with D possibly matching TRBD1 (6 bases). In germline, CDR1 is SNHLY, CDR2 FYNNEI. CDR3 length: 14 residues. V lost 5 bases and J 6 bases, leaving 14 bases between the germline ends. CDR3 protein: CASSRTVNENTIYF. The DNA of the CDR3 is TGTGCCAGCAGTAGGACAGTGAACGAAAACACCATATATTTT. The full variable domain, with the rest looked up from reference TRBV2 and TRBJ1-3, is EPEVTQTPSHQVTQMGQEVILRCVPISNHLYFYWYRQILGQKVEFLVSFYNNEISEKSEIFDDQFSVERPDGSNFTLKIRSTKLEDSAMYFCASSRTVNENTIYFGEGSWLTVV.

V is TRBV4-1 and J is TRBJ2-3; a possible D gene is TRBD1 (5 bases). V dropped 2 bases and J dropped 5 bases, with 8 bases sitting between them. The CDR3 length is 13 residues. Germline CDR1 MGHRA, CDR2 YSYEKL. CDR3 nucleotides: TGCGCCAGCAGCCAACGTACAGGAGATACGCAGTATTTT. Translation: CASSQRTGDTQYF.

As to this clone: No DNA is shown, since the ends of the CDR3 on it are uncertain; the CDR3 is the one TCRdb lists. The rearrangement joins TRBV2 to TRBJ2-1; no check of the table's D call, TRBD2, against the DNA was made. Per germline, CDR1 SNHLY and CDR2 FYNNEI. The CDR3 is 15 amino acids in total, end residues counted. This CDR3 reads CASILGGRLGPEQFF.

This rearrangement joins TRBV6-5 to TRBJ1-2, with 8 nucleotides matching TRBD1. The CDR3 consists of 13 residues. Germline V gene sequence: CDR1 MNHEY, CDR2 SVGAGI. Germline trimming cut 10 bases from V and 5 bases from J; bases unmatched to any gene: 9. The CDR3 sequence is CAIRDRTGYGYTF. The CDR3 nucleotides read TGTGCCATCCGGGACAGGACGGGGTATGGCTACACCTTC.

The V call is TRBV7-6, the J call TRBJ2-6, with D perhaps TRBD1 (5 bases). Germline V lookup: CDR1 SGHVS, CDR2 FNYEAQ. This CDR3 has 16 residues. V lost 8 bases and J lost 0, with 14 bases in between. CDR3 residues: CASGRQPDSGANVLTF. CDR3 sequence (DNA): TGTGCCAGCGGACGACAGCCAGACTCTGGGGCCAACGTCCTGACTTTC.

This chain joins TRBV19 and TRBJ2-1; 13 bases are a match to TRBD2. The CDR3 totals 23 residues. Germline CDR1 LNHDA, CDR2 SQIVND (reference sequence). J lost 4 bases, V lost 7 bases, and 28 bases had no gene match. The DNA of the CDR3 is TGTGCCAGTATCTTCGAAATGGGAAATGGACTAGCGGGAGAAAGTACGACGTACAATGAGCAGTTCTTC. Protein sequence: CASIFEMGNGLAGESTTYNEQFF.

The sample holds a few counts of this clone. This CDR3 is also generated by other DNA sequences in the sample. This rearrangement joins TRBV14 to TRBJ1-5; D uncertain. The CDR3 is made up of 13 amino acids. V was pared by 0 bases and J by 6 bases, with 6 bases between. CDR1 SGHDN and CDR2 FVKESK come from the germline V gene. Here the CDR3 reads CASSQDRGQPQHF. CDR3 DNA sequence: TGTGCCAGCAGCCAAGATCGCGGTCAGCCCCAGCATTTT.

The CDR3 sequence is CASSPGQAASEQYF. As DNA, the CDR3 is TGTGCCAGCAGCCCGGGACAGGCGGCAAGTGAGCAGTACTTC. The gene calls are TRBV9 and TRBJ2-7, with 8 bases fitting TRBD1. V lost 4 bases, J lost 7 bases, and 10 bases stayed unmatched. The CDR3 covers 14 residues. The germline gives CDR1 SGDLS, CDR2 YYNGEE.

This chain uses TRBV18 with TRBJ1-6; D gene uncertain. Germline CDR1 reads KGHSH; CDR2 reads LQKENI. The CDR3 runs 13 residues. With 3 bases removed from V and 8 bases from J, the gap between germline ends came to 8 bases. CDR3 region: CASSPFFDSPLHF. The CDR3 DNA reads as TGTGCCAGCTCACCTTTCTTCGATTCACCCCTCCACTTT.

J is TRBJ2-1 and V is TRBV4-1; the match to TRBD2 covers 7 bases. Germline CDR1 and CDR2: MGHRA and YSYEKL. The CDR3 has 17 amino acids. J was trimmed by 1 base and V by 0 bases; bases with no gene match: 6. The CDR3 loop is CASSQDRLAVSYNEQFF. The CDR3 DNA follows: TGCGCCAGCAGCCAAGATCGCCTAGCGGTATCCTACAATGAGCAGTTCTTC.